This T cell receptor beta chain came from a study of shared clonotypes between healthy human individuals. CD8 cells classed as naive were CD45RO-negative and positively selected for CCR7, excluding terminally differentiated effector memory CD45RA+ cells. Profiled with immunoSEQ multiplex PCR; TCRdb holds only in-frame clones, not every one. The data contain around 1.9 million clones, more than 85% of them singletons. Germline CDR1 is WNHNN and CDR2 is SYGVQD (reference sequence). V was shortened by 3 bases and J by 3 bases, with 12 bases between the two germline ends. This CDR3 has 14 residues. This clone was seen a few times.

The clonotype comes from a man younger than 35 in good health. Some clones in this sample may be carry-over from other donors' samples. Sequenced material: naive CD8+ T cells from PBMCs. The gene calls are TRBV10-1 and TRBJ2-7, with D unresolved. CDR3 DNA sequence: TGCGCCAGCAGTGATAAGACCTCACGCTACGAGCAGTACTTC. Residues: CASSDKTSRYEQYF.